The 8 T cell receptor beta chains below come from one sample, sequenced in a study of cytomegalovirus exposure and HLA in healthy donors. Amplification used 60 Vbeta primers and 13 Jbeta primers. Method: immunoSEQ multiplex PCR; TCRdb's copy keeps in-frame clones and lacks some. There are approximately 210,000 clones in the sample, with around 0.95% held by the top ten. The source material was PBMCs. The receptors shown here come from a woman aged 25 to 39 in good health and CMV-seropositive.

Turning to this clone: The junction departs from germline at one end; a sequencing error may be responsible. The CDR3 region has the DNA TGCGCCAGCAGAGTACCCCCGGGACAGGGGGCAGTTTTT. Protein sequence: CASRVPPGQGAVF. The rearrangement links TRBV10-1 to TRBJ1-1; 12 nucleotides match TRBD1. The germline V gene encodes CDR1 WNHNN and CDR2 SYGVQD (reference sequence). The CDR3 is made up of 13 amino acids.

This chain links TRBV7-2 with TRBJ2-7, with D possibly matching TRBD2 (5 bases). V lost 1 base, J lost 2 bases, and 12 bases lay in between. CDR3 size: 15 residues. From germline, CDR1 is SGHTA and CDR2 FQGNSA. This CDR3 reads CASSLGASSAYEQYF. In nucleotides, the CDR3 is TGTGCCAGCAGCTTAGGGGCTAGCTCCGCCTACGAGCAGTACTTC.

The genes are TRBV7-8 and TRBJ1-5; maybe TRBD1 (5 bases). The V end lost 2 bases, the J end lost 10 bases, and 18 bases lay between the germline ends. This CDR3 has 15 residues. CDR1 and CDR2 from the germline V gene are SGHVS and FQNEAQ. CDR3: CASSLKLGAPQPQHF. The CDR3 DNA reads TGTGCCAGCAGCTTAAAATTAGGGGCCCCTCAACCCCAGCATTTT.

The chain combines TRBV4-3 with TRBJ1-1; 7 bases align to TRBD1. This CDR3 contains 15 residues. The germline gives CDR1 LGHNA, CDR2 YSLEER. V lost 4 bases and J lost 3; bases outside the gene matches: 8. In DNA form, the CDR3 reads TGCGCCAGCAGCCTCCAGCAGGGGGTGGACACTGAAGCTTTCTTT. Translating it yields CASSLQQGVDTEAFF.

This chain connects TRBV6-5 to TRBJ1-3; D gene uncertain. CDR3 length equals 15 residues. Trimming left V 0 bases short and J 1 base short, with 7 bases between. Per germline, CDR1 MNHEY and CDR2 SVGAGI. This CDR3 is CASSYSSVSGNTIYF. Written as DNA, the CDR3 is TGTGCCAGCAGTTACTCCTCAGTTTCTGGAAACACCATATATTTT.

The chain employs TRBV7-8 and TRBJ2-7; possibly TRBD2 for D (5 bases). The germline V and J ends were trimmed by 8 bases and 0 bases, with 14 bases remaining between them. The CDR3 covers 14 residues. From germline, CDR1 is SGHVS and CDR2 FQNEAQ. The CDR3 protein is CASGQELASYEQYF. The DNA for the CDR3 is TGTGCCAGCGGGCAGGAGCTAGCCTCCTACGAGCAGTACTTC.

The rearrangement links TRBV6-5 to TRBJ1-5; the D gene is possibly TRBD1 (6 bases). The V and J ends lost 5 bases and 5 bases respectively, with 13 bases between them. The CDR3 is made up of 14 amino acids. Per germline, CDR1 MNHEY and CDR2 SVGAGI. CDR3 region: CASSPQGSYQPQHF. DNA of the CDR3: TGTGCCAGCAGTCCCCAGGGGTCCTATCAGCCCCAGCATTTT.

Written as DNA, the CDR3 is TGTGCCAGCAGTGAAAGGAGAAATCAGCCCCAGCATTTT. It yields the protein CASSERRNQPQHF. V gene TRBV6-1 combines with J gene TRBJ1-5; D gene uncertain. Germline V gene lookup returns CDR1 MNHNS and CDR2 SASEGT. V lost 2 bases to trimming and J lost 4 bases, with 6 bases between them. This CDR3 is built from 13 residues.